The rows below give T cell receptor beta chains drawn from one sample of a study of cytomegalovirus exposure and HLA in healthy donors. Method: immunoSEQ multiplex PCR; TCRdb's copy keeps in-frame clones and lacks some. This sample has about 150,000 clones; more than 9.5% occur once, and the top ten carry 1.8%. The sequencing input was PBMCs. Every receptor here comes from a man aged 50 or older in good health and CMV-seronegative. CDR3s include the opening cysteine and the closing phenylalanine or tryptophan. A D gene is named only where the DNA matches it firmly. Part of the rows lack a size; the others show once, few, many or a class for expanded clones.

clone_size	v_call	d_call	j_call	cdr3_aa	cdr3_nt
few	TRBV19	.	TRBJ2-7	CASSPRRTLEQYF	TGTGCCAGTAGTCCGCGGAGGACTCTAGAGCAGTACTTC
few	TRBV4-1	.	TRBJ2-1	CASSFQRVSYNEQFF	TGCGCCAGCAGCTTCCAGCGGGTTTCCTACAATGAGCAGTTCTTC
few	TRBV11-2	.	TRBJ2-1	CASSPGVYLNEQFF	TGTGCCAGCAGCCCAGGGGTTTATCTCAATGAGCAGTTCTTC
few	TRBV29-1	.	TRBJ1-2	CSVVHGGNYGYTF	TGCAGCGTTGTCCATGGGGGGAACTATGGCTACACCTTC
.	TRBV19	.	TRBJ1-1	CASSRSRGNTEAFF	TGTGCCAGTAGCCGTTCAAGAGGGAACACTGAAGCTTTCTTT
few	TRBV7-9	.	TRBJ1-2	CASSLAPSLGGSSGYTF	TGTGCCAGCAGCTTAGCGCCAAGTCTGGGGGGATCAAGTGGCTACACCTTC
.	TRBV19	.	TRBJ1-1	CASRNFNTEAFF	TGTGCCAGTAGGAACTTTAACACTGAAGCTTTCTTT
.	TRBV6-1	.	TRBJ1-5	CASTPAGIRQPQHF	TGTGCCAGCACCCCGGCAGGGATTCGTCAGCCCCAGCATTTT
few	TRBV5-1	TRBD1	TRBJ1-4	CASSPTGTEPEKLFF	TGCGCCAGCAGCCCAACCGGGACAGAACCCGAAAAACTGTTTTTT
.	TRBV5-4	.	TRBJ2-7	CASSLSGDKGYEQYF	TGTGCCAGCAGCCTGTCGGGAGACAAGGGGTACGAGCAGTACTTC
.	TRBV5-1	TRBD1	TRBJ2-3	CASSSRGLDADTQYF	TGCGCCAGCAGCTCGAGGGGGCTAGATGCAGATACGCAGTATTTT
.	TRBV7-7	TRBD1	TRBJ2-6	CASSPTGQGAGANVLTF	TGTGCCAGCAGCCCCACGGGACAGGGGGCTGGGGCCAACGTCCTGACTTTC
.	TRBV11-1	.	TRBJ1-6	CASSSLESPLHF	TGTGCCAGCAGCTCACTAGAATCACCCCTCCACTTT
.	TRBV30	.	TRBJ2-3	CALDSKAGTYTDTQYF	TGTGCCCTGGACAGCAAAGCGGGGACTTACACAGATACGCAGTATTTT
.	TRBV5-1	.	TRBJ2-5	CASSLMRLETQYF	TGCGCCAGCAGCTTGATGAGGCTGGAGACCCAGTACTTC
few	TRBV5-4	TRBD1	TRBJ2-3	CASSLGIGGSPDTQYF	TGTGCCAGCAGCTTGGGTATAGGGGGCAGCCCAGATACGCAGTATTTT
.	TRBV28	.	TRBJ2-7	CASSLQAGAYEQYF	TGTGCCAGCAGTTTACAGGCAGGGGCCTACGAGCAGTACTTC